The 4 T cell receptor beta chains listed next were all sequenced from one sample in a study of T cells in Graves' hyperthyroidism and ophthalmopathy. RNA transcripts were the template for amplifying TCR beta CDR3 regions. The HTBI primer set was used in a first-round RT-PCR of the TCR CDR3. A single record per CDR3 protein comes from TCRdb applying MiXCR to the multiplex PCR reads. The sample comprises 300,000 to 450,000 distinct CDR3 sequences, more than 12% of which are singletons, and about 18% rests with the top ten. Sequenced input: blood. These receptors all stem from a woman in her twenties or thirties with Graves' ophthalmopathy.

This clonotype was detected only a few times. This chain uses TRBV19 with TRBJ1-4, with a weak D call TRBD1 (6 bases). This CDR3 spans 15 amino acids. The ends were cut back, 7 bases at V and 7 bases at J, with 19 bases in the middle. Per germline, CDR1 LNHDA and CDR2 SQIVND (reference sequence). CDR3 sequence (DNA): TGTGCCAGTACCCAGGAGGGACACATAGCTGAAAAACTGTTTTTT. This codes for CASTQEGHIAEKLFF. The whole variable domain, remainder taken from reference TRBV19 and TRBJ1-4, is DGGITQSPKYLFRKEGQNVTLSCEQNLNHDAMYWYRQDPGQGLRLIYYSQIVNDFQKGDIAEGYSVSREKKESFPLTVTSAQKNPTAFYLCASTQEGHIAEKLFFGSGTQLSVL.

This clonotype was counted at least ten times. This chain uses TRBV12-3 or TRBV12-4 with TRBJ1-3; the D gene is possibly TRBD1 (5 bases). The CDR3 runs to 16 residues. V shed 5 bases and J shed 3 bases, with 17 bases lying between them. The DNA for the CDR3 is TGTGCCAGCAGTCTGGGACCGCCTAATCTTGGAAACACCATATATTTT. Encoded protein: CASSLGPPNLGNTIYF.

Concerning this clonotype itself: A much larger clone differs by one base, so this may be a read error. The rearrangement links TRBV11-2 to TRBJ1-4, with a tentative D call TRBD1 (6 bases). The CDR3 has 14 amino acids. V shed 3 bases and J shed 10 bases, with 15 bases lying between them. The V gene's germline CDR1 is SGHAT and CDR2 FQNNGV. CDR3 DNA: TGTGCCAGCAGCTTGACGACAGGTTATGGAAAACTGTTTTTT. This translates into CASSLTTGYGKLFF.

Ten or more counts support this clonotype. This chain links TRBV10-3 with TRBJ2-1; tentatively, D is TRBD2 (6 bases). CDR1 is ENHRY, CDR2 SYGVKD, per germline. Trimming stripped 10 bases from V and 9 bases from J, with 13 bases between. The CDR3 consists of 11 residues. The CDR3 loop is CATTDGGEQFF. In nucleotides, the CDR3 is TGTGCCACTACCGACGGGGGTGAGCAGTTCTTC.